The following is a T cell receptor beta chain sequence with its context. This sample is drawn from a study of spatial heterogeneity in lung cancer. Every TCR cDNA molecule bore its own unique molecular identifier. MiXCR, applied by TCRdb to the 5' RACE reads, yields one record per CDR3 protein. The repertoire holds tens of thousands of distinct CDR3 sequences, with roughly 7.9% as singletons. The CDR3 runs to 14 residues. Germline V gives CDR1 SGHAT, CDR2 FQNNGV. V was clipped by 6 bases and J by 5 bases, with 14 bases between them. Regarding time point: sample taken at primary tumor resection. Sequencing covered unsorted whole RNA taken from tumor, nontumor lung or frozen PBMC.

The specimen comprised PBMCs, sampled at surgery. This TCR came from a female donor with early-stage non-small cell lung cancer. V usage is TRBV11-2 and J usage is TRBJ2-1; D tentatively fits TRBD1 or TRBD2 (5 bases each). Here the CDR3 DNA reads TGTGCCAGCAGTCCTGTGGGACCCGACAATGAGCAGTTCTTC. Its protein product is CASSPVGPDNEQFF. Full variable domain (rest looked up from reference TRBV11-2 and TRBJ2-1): EAGVAQSPRYKIIEKRQSVAFWCNPISGHATLYWYQQILGQGPKLLIQFQNNGVVDDSQLPKDRFSAERLKGVDSTLKIQPAKLEDSAVYLCASSPVGPDNEQFFGPGTRLTVL.